This T cell receptor beta chain came from a study of regulatory T cells in long-lasting Graves disease. General study points: Persistent disease exhibited a predilection for TRBV28, TRBJ1-2 and TRBJ2-5. Less diverse TCR repertoires were seen in persistent Graves' patients than in newly diagnosed ones.

Library construction for TCR beta used iRepertoire HTBI primers and Arm-PCR of CDR3 regions. Study processing details: Throughout the samples, researchers identified around 65 TRBV and around 15 TRBJ segments. TCRdb reprocessed the multiplex PCR reads with MiXCR, giving one entry per CDR3 protein. Clone size and V and J calls follow TCRdb, not the original study. The data contain some 600,000 distinct CDR3 sequences, more than 15% of them seen just once; the ten biggest clones take up about 11%. Only a few counts were recorded for this clonotype. The antigen remains unidentified. Deletions cut 5 bases from V and 9 bases from J, with 11 bases between. In germline, CDR1 is SNHLY, CDR2 FYNNEI. This CDR3 has 12 amino acids. The time point is: newly diagnosed GD, antithyroid drugs for less than 3 months. From RNA extracted from PBMCs, the TCR library was made. This sample also belongs to another study, concerning T cells in Graves' hyperthyroidism and ophthalmopathy. According to that study: Each diagnosis drew on symptoms, thyroxine, TRAb, thyroid ultrasound and orbital computed tomography findings.

The TCR comes from a man younger than 30 with Graves disease. Here the sequenced sample was peripheral blood mononuclear cells (PBMCs), taken at new diagnosis, from a patient treated with antithyroid drugs. The chain is built from TRBV2 and TRBJ2-1, with a possible D match to TRBD2 (6 bases). CDR3 in amino acids: CASSLASGEQFF. CDR3 coding DNA: TGTGCCAGCAGTCTAGCGTCAGGTGAGCAGTTCTTC.